The 27 T cell receptor beta chains below all came from one sample that was sequenced in a study of cytomegalovirus exposure and HLA in healthy donors. A multiplex PCR was run with 60 Vbeta primers and 13 Jbeta primers. Using immunoSEQ multiplex PCR, the repertoire was profiled, and TCRdb retains in-frame clones only, with some absent. The sample shows 84,000 or so clones, 70% to 85% of them seen only once. Sample: PBMCs. Receptors originate from a woman aged 50 to 60 in good health and CMV-seronegative.

This sequence joins TRBV6-5 and TRBJ2-1, with a weak D call TRBD1 (6 bases). V lost 0 bases to trimming and J lost 9 bases, with 12 bases between them. This CDR3 is 14 amino acids long. Germline CDR1 MNHEY, CDR2 SVGAGI. The CDR3 bases are TGTGCCAGCAGTTACTCGACAGGAGTAGGTGAGCAGTTCTTC. Translating it yields CASSYSTGVGEQFF.

This clone was picked up one time. The chain has TRBV5-4 and TRBJ2-6; 12 bases fit TRBD1. The germline V gene has CDR1 SGHNT and CDR2 YYREEE (reference sequence). After removal of 0 bases from V and 2 bases from J, the junction contained 3 bases not matched to a gene. CDR3 length equals 18 residues. For the CDR3, the DNA is TGTGCCAGCAGCTTGGCCGGGACAGGGGGCGCTGGGGCCAACGTCCTGACTTTC. Its protein is CASSLAGTGGAGANVLTF.

This sequence joins TRBV27 and TRBJ2-1, with 9 bases fitting TRBD2. Germline CDR1 MNHEY, CDR2 SMNVEV (reference sequence). The junction had 6 bases not matched to a gene; V was cut back by 6 bases and J by 0 bases. CDR3 length equals 16 residues. The CDR3 DNA sequence: TGTGCCAGCAGCCGACTAGCGGTGAGCTCCTACAATGAGCAGTTCTTC. This translates into CASSRLAVSSYNEQFF.

This clone was recorded a few times. J is TRBJ1-5 and V is TRBV6-1; TRBD1 matches at 10 bases. V lost 3 bases, J lost 2 bases, and 1 base stayed unmatched. The CDR3 extends over 15 amino acids. Germline V gene lookup returns CDR1 MNHNS and CDR2 SASEGT. The CDR3 DNA sequence: TGTGCCAGCAGTGATGGACAGGGGGGCAATCAGCCCCAGCATTTT. This codes for CASSDGQGGNQPQHF.

This rearrangement joins TRBV6-6 to TRBJ2-3; TRBD2 might be the D (5 bases). CDR1 is MNHNY and CDR2 is SVGAGI in the germline V gene (reference sequence). Deletions cut 7 bases from V and 2 bases from J, with 10 bases between. The CDR3 is made up of 13 amino acids. The CDR3 DNA is TGTGCCAGCACCGGACTTTTCACAGATACGCAGTATTTT. This gives the protein CASTGLFTDTQYF.

The gene calls are TRBV7-2 and TRBJ1-2, with TRBD1 as a possible D gene (6 bases). The V and J ends lost 2 bases and 3 bases respectively, with 16 bases between them. Germline V gives CDR1 SGHTA, CDR2 FQGNSA. The CDR3 has 16 residues. The DNA of the CDR3 is TGTGCCAGCAGCTTAATTGACTATTGGGGGCACTATGGCTACACCTTC. Its translation is CASSLIDYWGHYGYTF.

The V call is TRBV19, the J call TRBJ1-1, with D perhaps TRBD1 (6 bases). This CDR3 spans 15 amino acids. The ends were cut back, 8 bases at V and 1 base at J, with 17 bases in the middle. Germline CDR1 and CDR2: LNHDA and SQIVND (reference sequence). This CDR3 reads CASCDWTVKNTEAFF. CDR3 nucleotide sequence: TGTGCCAGTTGTGATTGGACAGTGAAGAACACTGAAGCTTTCTTT.

The CDR3 reads CASTLIGSYGYTF. DNA for the CDR3: TGTGCCAGCACTTTAATCGGGTCCTATGGCTACACCTTC. The chain joins TRBV2 to TRBJ1-2, with D uncertain. Trimming pared 7 bases from V and 4 bases from J, leaving 13 bases between. The germline V gene has CDR1 SNHLY and CDR2 FYNNEI. This CDR3 spans 13 amino acids.

This clone came up once. The chain employs TRBV11-2 and TRBJ2-7, with D possibly TRBD1 on 5 matching bases. Deletions cut 0 bases from V and 7 bases from J, with 22 bases between. The CDR3 extends over 17 amino acids. CDR1 is SGHAT, CDR2 FQNNGV, per germline. This chain's CDR3 is CASSLDRQTFDVREQYF. DNA for the CDR3: TGTGCCAGCAGCTTAGATCGACAGACCTTTGATGTGCGTGAGCAGTACTTC. Combining the CDR3 with reference TRBV11-2 and TRBJ2-7 gives the whole variable domain EAGVAQSPRYKIIEKRQSVAFWCNPISGHATLYWYQQILGQGPKLLIQFQNNGVVDDSQLPKDRFSAERLKGVDSTLKIQPAKLEDSAVYLCASSLDRQTFDVREQYFGPGTRLTVT.

This clone appeared once. V gene TRBV7-9 combines with J gene TRBJ1-1; 8 nucleotides align to TRBD1. Germline CDR1 is SEHNR and CDR2 is FQNEAQ (reference sequence). V gave up 2 bases and J gave up 11 bases; unmatched junction bases: 16. This CDR3 region has 16 residues. CDR3 protein: CASSLQVTGVGRKAFF. The CDR3 bases are TGTGCCAGCAGCTTACAGGTGACAGGGGTCGGCCGGAAGGCTTTCTTT.

The chain links TRBV28 to TRBJ2-7, with a possible D match to TRBD2 (6 bases). The CDR3 spans 14 residues. V lost 1 base, J lost 2 bases, and 9 bases lay in between. The germline gives CDR1 MDHEN, CDR2 SYDVKM. This CDR3 is CASSLSLAPYEQYF. CDR3 coding DNA: TGTGCCAGCAGTTTATCGCTAGCGCCCTACGAGCAGTACTTC. Complete variable domain (other parts from reference TRBV28 and TRBJ2-7): DVKVTQSSRYLVKRTGEKVFLECVQDMDHENMFWYRQDPGLGLRLIYFSYDVKMKEKGDIPEGYSVSREKKERFSLILESASTNQTSMYLCASSLSLAPYEQYFGPGTRLTVT.

V is TRBV11-2 and J is TRBJ2-1; 8 bases are shared with TRBD2. The germline V gene has CDR1 SGHAT and CDR2 FQNNGV. The CDR3 has 13 residues. The trim removed 4 bases at V and 7 bases at J, leaving 3 bases unmatched. CDR3 amino acids: CASSSGTSNEQFF. For the CDR3, the DNA is TGTGCCAGCAGCTCCGGGACTAGTAATGAGCAGTTCTTC.

The genes are TRBV28 and TRBJ2-7; 7 positions match TRBD2. Trimming cost V 5 bases and J 7 bases; bases outside gene matches: 11. Looked up from germline, CDR1 is MDHEN and CDR2 is SYDVKM. This CDR3 comprises 14 residues. The chain's CDR3 is CASSIYAKRGEQYF. Here the CDR3 DNA reads TGTGCCAGCAGTATATACGCAAAGCGGGGAGAGCAGTACTTC.

This clone was counted only a few times. In DNA form, the CDR3 reads TGTGCCAGCAGTTACCAGGTAGAAAAACTGTTTTTT. Translating gives CASSYQVEKLFF. The chain has TRBV6-6 and TRBJ1-4; D not certain. CDR3 length: 12 amino acids. Germline values: CDR1 MNHNY, CDR2 SVGAGI (reference sequence). Trimming cost V 2 bases and J 8 bases, with 6 bases left between them.

V and J are TRBV5-6 and TRBJ2-7; possibly TRBD2 for D (5 bases). The CDR3 is 17 residues long. Germline V gene data show CDR1 as SGHDT and CDR2 as YYEEEE. V was pared by 1 base and J by 0 bases, with 17 bases between. This CDR3 reads CASSLFHGKVSSYEQYF. Written as DNA, the CDR3 is TGTGCCAGCAGCTTGTTCCACGGGAAAGTTTCCTCCTACGAGCAGTACTTC.

The chain employs TRBV7-8 and TRBJ2-1; TRBD1 aligns across 7 bases. The J segment lost 6 bases and the V segment lost 2 bases, leaving 16 bases of the junction unmatched. The CDR3 loop spans 18 amino acids. Germline lookup yields CDR1 SGHVS and CDR2 FQNEAQ. The CDR3, as DNA: TGTGCCAGCAGCTTAACTAACAGGGGCAATCCCAAAATCAATGAGCAGTTCTTC. It translates to CASSLTNRGNPKINEQFF.

V and J are TRBV5-3 and TRBJ1-2, with a tentative D call TRBD1 (6 bases). TRBV5-3 is labeled an ORF, and its function is uncertain. The germline V and J ends were trimmed by 1 base and 0 bases, with 10 bases remaining between them. This CDR3 is built from 15 residues. In DNA, the CDR3 is TGTGCCAGAAGCTTGAAGGGACAACCTAACTATGGCTACACCTTC. It encodes CARSLKGQPNYGYTF.

This chain links TRBV6-1 with TRBJ2-5, with 15 bases aligning to TRBD2. The J call is in doubt because the DNA end fits TRBJ2-7 better. The CDR3 runs to 17 residues. Germline-derived CDR1 and CDR2 are MNHNS and SASEGT. CDR3 loop: CASSGLGTSGRSYEQYF. CDR3 nucleotide sequence: TGTGCCAGCAGTGGACTTGGGACTAGCGGGAGGTCCTACGAGCAGTACTTC.

This clone appeared a single time. In nucleotides, the CDR3 is TGTGCCAGCTCACCGGGACTAGTTGGGAACAATGAGCAGTTCTTC. This encodes CASSPGLVGNNEQFF. The rearrangement links TRBV18 to TRBJ2-1; 8 bases are shared with TRBD2. V lost 3 bases, J lost 5 bases, and 6 bases stayed unmatched. Germline CDR1 is KGHSH and CDR2 is LQKENI. CDR3 size: 15 residues.

The V and J genes are TRBV5-1 and TRBJ2-7; 11 bases fit TRBD2. CDR1 SGHRS and CDR2 YFSETQ come from the germline V gene. The CDR3 loop spans 17 amino acids. The junction had 15 bases not matched to a gene; V was cut back by 4 bases and J by 6 bases. The CDR3 here is CASSGSSGRLTVREQYF. For the CDR3, the DNA is TGCGCCAGCAGCGGGTCTAGCGGGAGGCTGACCGTACGCGAGCAGTACTTC.

This chain links TRBV27 with TRBJ2-3; D remains ambiguous. Per germline, CDR1 MNHEY and CDR2 SMNVEV (reference sequence). The V and J ends lost 8 bases and 7 bases respectively, with 16 bases between them. The CDR3 totals 13 residues. CDR3 region: CASATQQPNTQYF. CDR3 coding DNA: TGTGCCAGCGCTACCCAACAGCCGAATACGCAGTATTTT.

This chain joins TRBV27 and TRBJ2-1, with 7 bases matching TRBD1. There are 13 residues in the CDR3. V lost 4 bases, J lost 4 bases, and 1 base stayed unmatched. CDR1 is MNHEY and CDR2 is SMNVEV in the germline V gene (reference sequence). The CDR3 nucleotides are TGTGCCAGCAGTTCGGGACAGTACAATGAGCAGTTCTTC. Translated, it gives CASSSGQYNEQFF.

The chain recombines TRBV7-6 with TRBJ2-3; no clear D. This CDR3 has 13 residues. The germline V and J ends were trimmed by 0 bases and 6 bases, with 7 bases remaining between them. The germline gives CDR1 SGHVS, CDR2 FNYEAQ. CDR3 sequence: CASSLARGDTQYF. CDR3 coding DNA: TGTGCCAGCAGCTTAGCTCGAGGTGATACGCAGTATTTT.

This chain joins TRBV25-1 and TRBJ1-5; D perhaps matches TRBD1 (6 bases). Germline lookup yields CDR1 MGHDK and CDR2 SYGVNS. V shed 3 bases and J shed 7 bases, with 22 bases lying between them. This CDR3 is 17 amino acids long. CDR3 DNA sequence: TGTGCCAGCAGTGATACCCGGCTCACAGGGTTTGGGCAGCCCCAGCATTTT. Amino acid sequence: CASSDTRLTGFGQPQHF.

On this clone itself: This sample includes further DNA sequences coding for the same CDR3. The chain has TRBV6-5 and TRBJ1-1; D is ambiguous. This CDR3 has 13 residues. V gave up 0 bases and J gave up 1 base, with 3 bases separating them. CDR1 is MNHEY and CDR2 is SVGAGI in the germline V gene. CDR3 in amino acids: CASSYSRNTEAFF. The CDR3 bases are TGTGCCAGCAGTTACTCGAGGAACACTGAAGCTTTCTTT.

This sequence joins TRBV2 and TRBJ1-1; 8 bases agree with TRBD1. The germline V gene has CDR1 SNHLY and CDR2 FYNNEI. The CDR3 is made up of 14 amino acids. Trimming cost V 0 bases and J 5 bases; bases outside gene matches: 2. CDR3 DNA: TGTGCCAGCAGTGAAGCGGACAGGGTAACTGAAGCTTTCTTT. Translation gives CASSEADRVTEAFF.

This clone appeared a few times. This chain links TRBV5-6 with TRBJ1-1; 9 nucleotides align to TRBD1. With V trimmed by 0 bases and J by 3 bases, 6 bases remained unmatched. The CDR3 length is 16 residues. Germline-derived CDR1 and CDR2 are SGHDT and YYEEEE. The CDR3 loop reads CASSLGTGGGYTEAFF. CDR3 coding DNA: TGTGCCAGCAGCTTGGGTACAGGGGGCGGATACACTGAAGCTTTCTTT.